These 8 T cell receptor beta chains were sequenced from one sample in a study of radiation and T cells in renal cell carcinoma. Time point meaning: blood 2 weeks post-SBRT. Treatment in this sample: 15 Gy SBRT to primary tumor, nephrectomy 4 weeks later. TCRdb keeps only in-frame clones here, not all; method: immunoSEQ multiplex PCR. The sample consists of 25,000 to 30,000 clones, around 85% of them appearing once. Source: blood, taken from a patient whose treatment included radiotherapy and nephrectomy. These receptors all come from a man between 60 and 75 years old with renal cell carcinoma.

The chain uses TRBV10-3 and TRBJ2-1; 7 nucleotides align to TRBD2. Germline CDR1 is ENHRY and CDR2 is SYGVKD. The trim removed 0 bases at V and 13 bases at J, leaving 6 bases unmatched. This CDR3 comprises 13 residues. CDR3 coding DNA: TGTGCCATCAGTGAGTCGGGAGGGGAGTACCAGTTCTTC. Translated: CAISESGGEYQFF.

The chain couples TRBV29-1 to TRBJ2-2; D call uncertain. With 5 bases removed from V and 6 bases from J, the gap between germline ends came to 7 bases. CDR3 length: 11 residues. Germline V gene lookup returns CDR1 SQVTM and CDR2 ANQGSEA. CDR3 sequence reads: CSVNTPGELFF. The DNA of the CDR3 is TGCAGCGTTAACACTCCCGGGGAGCTGTTTTTT.

The chain is built from TRBV27 and TRBJ2-3, with 7 bases lining up with TRBD2. This CDR3 is built from 15 residues. V shed 4 bases and J 4 bases; nucleotides not matched to a gene: 8. CDR1 is MNHEY and CDR2 is SMNVEV in the germline V gene (reference sequence). The CDR3 protein is CASSSPAGASDTQYF. DNA for the CDR3: TGTGCCAGCAGTTCCCCTGCGGGAGCATCAGATACGCAGTATTTT.

This clone was observed a handful of times. V and J are TRBV7-6 and TRBJ2-5; 10 bases align to TRBD2. Germline assignment: CDR1 SGHVS and CDR2 FNYEAQ. V shed 1 base, J shed 5 bases, and the junction held 7 bases outside the gene matches. This CDR3 is built from 16 residues. Here the CDR3 reads CASSLGRLAGEETQYF. CDR3 sequence (DNA): TGTGCCAGCAGCTTAGGACGCCTAGCGGGAGAGGAGACCCAGTACTTC. The entire variable domain, with the rest obtained from reference TRBV7-6 and TRBJ2-5, is as follows: GAGVSQSPRYKVTKRGQDVALRCDPISGHVSLYWYRQALGQGPEFLTYFNYEAQQDKSGLPNDRFSAERPEGSISTLTIQRTEQRDSAMYRCASSLGRLAGEETQYFGPGTRLLVL.

This clone came up once. Other DNA sequences in the sample encode the same CDR3. The rearrangement joins TRBV27 to TRBJ1-1; D remains unclear. In germline, CDR1 is MNHEY, CDR2 SMNVEV (reference sequence). Trimming removed 0 bases from V and 1 base from J, with 6 bases in between. The CDR3 has 14 residues. DNA for the CDR3: TGTGCCAGCAGTTTATCCATCGGGAACACTGAAGCTTTCTTT. Its protein product is CASSLSIGNTEAFF.

The chain joins TRBV11-2 to TRBJ2-1, with 8 bases fitting TRBD2. The CDR3 has 16 amino acids. V was pared by 3 bases and J by 8 bases, with 12 bases of the junction left unmatched. Germline CDR1 reads SGHAT; CDR2 reads FQNNGV. CDR3 in DNA: TGTGCCAGCAGCTTTTTTGCCGTAACAGCGGGAGATGAGCAGTTCTTC. The encoded protein is CASSFFAVTAGDEQFF.

This clone was observed a few times. The chain is built from TRBV28 and TRBJ1-1; unclear D gene. V lost 4 bases and J 1 base, leaving 13 bases between the germline ends. Germline V gene sequence: CDR1 MDHEN, CDR2 SYDVKM. The CDR3 loop spans 15 amino acids. The CDR3 DNA reads TGTGCCAGCAGTTCCCCCCTTAGCAGGAACACTGAAGCTTTCTTT. This translates into CASSSPLSRNTEAFF.

The chain is built from TRBV5-6 and TRBJ1-5; 7 bases map to TRBD1. The J segment lost 1 base and the V segment lost 1 base, leaving 5 bases of the junction unmatched. The germline V gene has CDR1 SGHDT and CDR2 YYEEEE. The CDR3 length is 16 residues. This chain's CDR3 is CASSLLGQASNQPQHF. As DNA, the CDR3 is TGTGCCAGCAGCTTGTTAGGACAGGCGAGCAATCAGCCCCAGCATTTT.